These 16 T cell receptor beta chains originate from one sample sequenced in a study of OX40 agonist ivuxolimab in advanced cancers. Repertoires were generated with immunoSEQ multiplex PCR, while TCRdb's copy carries only in-frame clones and drops some. The sample holds more than 65,000 clones, 70% to 90% seen once. Sequences were derived from CD4+ or CD8+ T cells sorted from blood, sampled in a trial of the OX40 agonist ivuxolimab. The receptors originated from an adult with an advanced solid tumor such as melanoma, head and neck, liver or kidney cancer.

The J gene is TRBJ2-7, the V gene TRBV29-1, with D perhaps matching TRBD1 (6 bases). Germline V gene data show CDR1 as SQVTM and CDR2 as ANQGSEA. The CDR3 totals 13 residues. The germline V and J ends were trimmed by 5 bases and 3 bases, with 14 bases remaining between them. CDR3 coding DNA: TGCAGCGTTTCTCAGGGGACGCACTACGAGCAGTACTTC. Amino acid sequence: CSVSQGTHYEQYF.

This clone was seen only once. V is TRBV9 and J is TRBJ2-5; TRBD2 matches 9 bases. Losses at the gene ends were 0 bases for V and 4 bases for J; bases not matched to a gene: 4. CDR3 length: 15 residues. Germline V lookup: CDR1 SGDLS, CDR2 YYNGEE. CDR3 nucleotide sequence: TGTGCCAGCAGCGTAGGAGCGGGGGGTCCAGAGACCCAGTACTTC. This codes for CASSVGAGGPETQYF.

This chain joins TRBV12-5 and TRBJ2-1; D perhaps matches TRBD2 (6 bases). The CDR3 covers 14 residues. Germline CDR1 is LGHNT and CDR2 is FRNRAP. V was shortened by 4 bases and J by 10 bases, with 17 bases between the two germline ends. CDR3 region: CASGSPPSAEEQFF. The CDR3 bases are TGTGCTAGTGGTTCCCCCCCTAGCGCCGAGGAGCAGTTCTTC. Full variable domain (outside the CDR3, taken from reference TRBV12-5 and TRBJ2-1): DARVTQTPRHKVTEMGQEVTMRCQPILGHNTVFWYRQTMMQGLELLAYFRNRAPLDDSGMPKDRFSAEMPDATLATLKIQPSEPRDSAVYFCASGSPPSAEEQFFGPGTRLTVL.

The chain carries TRBV19 and TRBJ1-5, with TRBD1 identical over 9 bases. This CDR3 comprises 14 residues. The V and J ends lost 6 bases and 7 bases, in that order; junction bases with no gene match: 7. Germline CDR1 is LNHDA and CDR2 is SQIVND (reference sequence). The DNA of the CDR3 is TGTGCCAGTAGCGGTCAGACAGGGGGACAGCCCCAGCATTTT. Translating it yields CASSGQTGGQPQHF.

The chain uses TRBV7-9 and TRBJ1-2; D gene ambiguous. This CDR3 is built from 14 residues. In germline, CDR1 is SEHNR, CDR2 FQNEAQ (reference sequence). V was shortened by 2 bases and J by 10 bases, with 17 bases between the two germline ends. This CDR3 reads CASSLSGSLRIYTF. CDR3 nucleotides: TGTGCCAGCAGCTTATCTGGCAGCCTAAGGATCTACACCTTC.

This clone has more than one count but fewer than ten. The V call is TRBV14, the J call TRBJ2-2; the D is unclear. Trimming stripped 0 bases from V and 2 bases from J, with 22 bases between. Germline V lookup: CDR1 SGHDN, CDR2 FVKESK. CDR3 length: 20 amino acids. The DNA of the CDR3 is TGTGCCAGCAGCCAAGACCTAGGTCACAGCCCGAGATTAAACACCGGGGAGCTGTTTTTT. Translation gives CASSQDLGHSPRLNTGELFF.

The chain couples TRBV6-1 to TRBJ1-5; D might be TRBD1 (5 bases). CDR3 length: 14 residues. Germline V lookup: CDR1 MNHNS, CDR2 SASEGT. Trimming shortened V by 1 base and J by 5 bases, and 9 bases separated the two germline ends. The CDR3 here is CASSEGRDHQPQHF. In DNA, the CDR3 is TGTGCCAGCAGTGAAGGCAGGGACCATCAGCCCCAGCATTTT.

In this sample, this clone turned up once. This chain connects TRBV28 to TRBJ2-1; D is perhaps TRBD1 (6 bases). The CDR3 consists of 15 residues. Germline assignment: CDR1 MDHEN and CDR2 SYDVKM. V was shortened by 6 bases and J by 6 bases, with 18 bases between the two germline ends. CDR3 sequence reads: CASRSPTGLGNEQFF. The CDR3 coding sequence is TGTGCCAGCAGAAGCCCCACAGGGTTGGGCAATGAGCAGTTCTTC.

For this clone: This sample includes further DNA sequences coding for the same CDR3. The rearrangement uses TRBV12-5 and TRBJ2-7; D remains unclear. Germline V CDR1 and CDR2: LGHNT, FRNRAP. Trimming took off 2 bases at V and 3 bases at J, with 11 bases between the two ends. The CDR3 is 14 amino acids. CDR3 bases: TGTGCTAGTGGTTTGTCTGGAAACAGCTACGAGCAGTACTTC. Protein sequence: CASGLSGNSYEQYF.

The chain carries TRBV10-3 and TRBJ2-7; D possibly corresponds to TRBD1 (6 bases). Germline V gene data show CDR1 as ENHRY and CDR2 as SYGVKD. CDR3 length equals 15 residues. V lost 4 bases to trimming and J lost 0 bases, with 13 bases between them. The CDR3 loop is CAISAGQGSSYEQYF. As DNA, the CDR3 is TGTGCCATCAGTGCCGGTCAGGGGTCCTCCTACGAGCAGTACTTC.

CDR3 DNA sequence: TGTGCCAGCAGCCCTATAAGCTCCTACAATGAGCAGTTCTTC. It translates to CASSPISSYNEQFF. The chain is built from TRBV6-6 and TRBJ2-1; D ambiguous. The germline V gene has CDR1 MNHNY and CDR2 SVGAGI (reference sequence). The CDR3 sequence is 14 residues long. V lost 6 bases, J lost 0 bases, and 9 bases lay in between.

The chain employs TRBV2 and TRBJ1-2; D gene unclear. The germline gives CDR1 SNHLY, CDR2 FYNNEI. V gave up 8 bases and J gave up 2 bases, with 12 bases separating them. The CDR3 consists of 13 residues. The CDR3, as DNA: TGTGCCAGCCAGCAGGCCGAAAACTATGGCTACACCTTC. This encodes CASQQAENYGYTF.

The table lists this clone with a count of one. The gene calls are TRBV4-1 and TRBJ2-2, with D unresolved. The CDR3 totals 13 residues. The germline V gene has CDR1 MGHRA and CDR2 YSYEKL. The germline V and J ends were trimmed by 4 bases and 2 bases, with 5 bases remaining between them. In DNA form, the CDR3 reads TGCGCCAGCAGCCTTAGAAACACCGGGGAGCTGTTTTTT. It translates to CASSLRNTGELFF.

The chain is built from TRBV5-5 and TRBJ1-5; D gene ambiguous. Per germline, CDR1 SGHKS and CDR2 YYEKEE (reference sequence). V shed 0 bases and J shed 5 bases, with 6 bases lying between them. There are 13 residues in the CDR3. The chain's CDR3 is CASSLGEYQPQHF. The CDR3 coding sequence is TGTGCCAGCAGCTTGGGTGAATATCAGCCCCAGCATTTT.

The chain recombines TRBV7-6 with TRBJ2-5, with D possibly TRBD2 on 6 matching bases. This CDR3 is built from 16 residues. Germline V gene data show CDR1 as SGHVS and CDR2 as FNYEAQ. V was shortened by 6 bases and J by 5 bases, with 22 bases between the two germline ends. The CDR3 DNA reads as TGTGCCAGCAGTCCAAGCGGGCCCCTGGGTGGTGAGACCCAGTACTTC. This sequence encodes CASSPSGPLGGETQYF.

The V call is TRBV28, the J call TRBJ1-2, with D tentatively TRBD1 (6 bases). V lost 8 bases and J 1 base, leaving 20 bases between the germline ends. CDR1 and CDR2 (germline): MDHEN, SYDVKM. The CDR3 covers 16 residues. The CDR3 loop reads CASLPPAGQFNYGYTF. CDR3 DNA sequence: TGTGCCAGCTTACCCCCCGCCGGACAGTTTAACTATGGCTACACCTTC.